The TCR beta chain under discussion was sequenced for a study of T cells in Graves' hyperthyroidism and ophthalmopathy. Study information: Specimen type is peripheral blood, collected at initial diagnosis prior to any treatment.

There are many counts of this clonotype. What it binds is not known. Amplification of TCR beta CDR3 regions was performed using RNA transcripts as template. With the HTBI primer set, the TCR CDR3 went through a first round of RT-PCR. MiXCR, applied by TCRdb to the multiplex PCR reads, yields one record per CDR3 protein. Of about 680,000 distinct CDR3 sequences listed, over 35% are singletons. Whole-study findings and limits: The model foresaw ophthalmopathy a median 6.5 months prior to onset.

The CDR3 contains 14 residues. V shed 6 bases and J shed 6 bases, with 14 bases lying between them. Hyperthyroidism had been newly diagnosed in patients aged 18 to 65, and its duration was under 2 months. Diagnosis relied on clinical symptoms, serum thyroxine and TRAb, thyroid ultrasound and orbital computed tomography. The sequenced sample was blood. The TCR comes from a middle-aged woman with Graves' hyperthyroidism. The V and J genes are TRBV12-3 or TRBV12-4 and TRBJ2-2; possible D gene TRBD2, 5 bases. The CDR3 nucleotides are TGTGCCAGCAGGCACAATGGGCGGGCCGGGGAGCTGTTTTTT. Its protein is CASRHNGRAGELFF.